Each of the 30 T cell receptor beta chains below was sequenced from the same sample in a study of CXCR3-negative and CXCR3-positive naive CD8 T cells. It was by 5' RACE with UMI labels that the TRB cDNA libraries were prepared. For each CDR3 protein, TCRdb gives one entry from its re-call of the 5' RACE reads, without DNA. Its table records 100,000 to 150,000 distinct CDR3 sequences. Specimen: naive CXCR3- CD8+ T cells from blood. Specified subset: CD45RO-CCR7+CD27+CD95- naive CD8+ T cells lacking CXCR3 (TNR3-). All receptors derive from a human donor in good health. Some clones in this sample may be carry-over from other donors' samples.

V and J are TRBV29-1 and TRBJ2-2; TCRdb's D gene call, TRBD2, goes unchecked for lack of DNA. Germline values: CDR1 SQVTM, CDR2 ANQGSEA. The CDR3 has 16 residues. CDR3 sequence: CSVEVAGVPNTGELFF.

This sequence joins TRBV5-1 and TRBJ2-7; TCRdb names TRBD1, which stays unverified in the absence of DNA. CDR3 length equals 14 residues. Germline V lookup: CDR1 SGHRS, CDR2 YFSETQ. The CDR3 loop is CASSPGTGISEQYF.

This chain links TRBV4-3 with TRBJ1-5. Germline assignment: CDR1 LGHNA and CDR2 YSLEER. The CDR3 consists of 16 residues. The CDR3 spells CASSQDWIASNQPQHF.

The chain links TRBV28 to TRBJ2-1; TCRdb calls TRBD2, which cannot be checked without DNA. Germline CDR1 MDHEN, CDR2 SYDVKM. This CDR3 is built from 14 residues. CDR3: CASIRAGGWNEQFF.

This chain uses TRBV13 with TRBJ2-7; as DNA is missing, the TRBD2 call by TCRdb cannot be tested. This CDR3 comprises 14 residues. CDR1 and CDR2 (germline): PRHDT, FYEKMQ (reference sequence). The CDR3 spells CASSQGTTLYEQYF.

The CDR3 region is CASSTQFEAFF. This chain connects TRBV19 to TRBJ1-1. CDR1 and CDR2 from the germline V gene are LNHDA and SQIVND (reference sequence). The CDR3 spans 11 residues.

The CDR3 loop is CASSKGRGGERVYNEQFF. This chain uses TRBV21-1 with TRBJ2-1; TCRdb lists TRBD2, though no DNA is available to test this call. TRBV21-1 is given as a pseudogene. This CDR3 contains 18 residues.

The J gene is TRBJ2-2, the V gene TRBV10-3; lacking DNA, the TRBD2 call made by TCRdb goes unchecked. The germline V gene encodes CDR1 ENHRY and CDR2 SYGVKD. The CDR3 totals 16 residues. CDR3 in amino acids: CAISDRLAVNTGELFF.

The chain's CDR3 is CASRQGWETQYF. This chain uses TRBV28 with TRBJ2-5; the D gene TCRdb calls, TRBD1, cannot be checked with no DNA. The CDR3 totals 12 residues. The germline V gene has CDR1 MDHEN and CDR2 SYDVKM.

The chain's CDR3 is CSAGGRSAWLGYTF. The chain combines TRBV20-1 with TRBJ1-2. The CDR3 spans 14 residues. Looked up from germline, CDR1 is DFQATT and CDR2 is SNEGSKA (reference sequence).

The J gene is TRBJ1-5, the V gene TRBV5-1; no DNA is available, so the TRBD1 call from TCRdb remains unchecked. This CDR3 contains 22 residues. Germline-derived CDR1 and CDR2 are SGHRS and YFSETQ. CDR3 protein: CASSLPRVSPVTPQLGNQPQHF.

The gene calls are TRBV12-3 or TRBV12-4 and TRBJ2-2; TCRdb designates TRBD1, a call that cannot be tested without DNA. The CDR3 has 15 amino acids. The CDR3 sequence: CASSPLGWGAGELFF.

This chain uses TRBV20-1 with TRBJ2-5. Per the germline V gene, CDR1 is DFQATT and CDR2 is SNEGSKA (reference sequence). The CDR3 totals 12 residues. The CDR3 is CSARELQETQYF.

V is TRBV7-8 and J is TRBJ2-1; the D call of TRBD2 rests on TCRdb alone, since no DNA is present to check it. Germline V gene data show CDR1 as SGHVS and CDR2 as FQNEAQ. This CDR3 has 16 amino acids. Here the CDR3 reads CASSLLAGATLDEQFF.

The rearrangement joins TRBV7-9 to TRBJ2-7; there is no DNA to check the TCRdb D call of TRBD1. The CDR3 has 18 amino acids. CDR1 is SEHNR and CDR2 is FQNEAQ in the germline V gene (reference sequence). This CDR3 is CASSSNHPQASLSYEQYF. The whole variable domain, remainder taken from reference TRBV7-9 and TRBJ2-7, is DTGVSQNPRHKITKRGQNVTFRCDPISEHNRLYWYRQTLGQGPEFLTYFQNEAQLEKSRLLSDRFSAERPKGSFSTLEIQRTEQGDSAMYLCASSSNHPQASLSYEQYFGPGTRLTVT.

The chain uses TRBV28 and TRBJ2-5; there is no DNA to check the TCRdb D call of TRBD1. Looked up from germline, CDR1 is MDHEN and CDR2 is SYDVKM. This CDR3 spans 11 amino acids. The CDR3 sequence is CASSNRDIEYF.

The rearrangement joins TRBV5-6 to TRBJ2-7; TCRdb calls TRBD2, which cannot be checked without DNA. The CDR3 runs to 13 residues. The germline CDR1 and CDR2 sequences are SGHDT and YYEEEE. The chain's CDR3 is CASSFGTTSEQYF.

This chain's CDR3 is CASSLLTGTGPITDTQYF. The J gene is TRBJ2-3, the V gene TRBV11-2; lacking DNA, the TRBD1 call made by TCRdb goes unchecked. CDR1 and CDR2 (germline): SGHAT, FQNNGV. The CDR3 consists of 18 residues.

The rearrangement uses TRBV6-5 and TRBJ2-7; TCRdb selects TRBD1, and the lack of DNA leaves this call unchecked. The CDR3 consists of 13 residues. In germline, CDR1 is MNHEY, CDR2 SVGAGI. CDR3 loop: CASSLRTDYEQYF.

The chain combines TRBV20-1 with TRBJ1-1. The CDR3 totals 13 residues. Germline loops: CDR1 DFQATT, CDR2 SNEGSKA (reference sequence). This CDR3 is CSAGLTPNSAAFF.

This chain connects TRBV3-1 to TRBJ1-1; the TCRdb call, TRBD1, lacks DNA for checking. Germline values: CDR1 LGHDT, CDR2 YNNKEL (reference sequence). The CDR3 has 14 residues. The CDR3 sequence: CASSQYRAGTEAFF.

V usage is TRBV7-9 and J usage is TRBJ1-4; with no DNA, the TCRdb D assignment of TRBD1 cannot be verified. CDR1 SEHNR and CDR2 FQNEAQ come from the germline V gene (reference sequence). The CDR3 runs 14 residues. The CDR3 region is CASSSGTLGEKLFF.

The V and J genes are TRBV19 and TRBJ2-1; TCRdb returns TRBD2, unconfirmable since there is no DNA. The germline V gene has CDR1 LNHDA and CDR2 SQIVND (reference sequence). The CDR3 consists of 17 residues. The CDR3 is CASSLSGSGGLYNEQFF.

The J gene is TRBJ2-1, the V gene TRBV27; TCRdb proposes TRBD2, but this gene call is untestable without DNA. CDR1 and CDR2 from the germline V gene are MNHEY and SMNVEV (reference sequence). The length of the CDR3 is 15 residues. CDR3 sequence reads: CASSFLAGPYNEQFF.

This sequence joins TRBV7-9 and TRBJ2-7; TCRdb selects TRBD1, and the lack of DNA leaves this call unchecked. Germline loops: CDR1 SEHNR, CDR2 FQNEAQ (reference sequence). CDR3 length equals 14 residues. The CDR3 loop is CASSSRQGAYEQYF.

V usage is TRBV10-3 and J usage is TRBJ2-2. CDR1 and CDR2 from the germline V gene are ENHRY and SYGVKD. CDR3 size: 14 residues. This chain's CDR3 is CATRDSSNTGELFF.

The CDR3 reads CASRRQGEETQYF. The chain joins TRBV25-1 to TRBJ2-5; the D call of TRBD1 rests on TCRdb alone, since no DNA is present to check it. Germline V CDR1 and CDR2: MGHDK, SYGVNS. This CDR3 has 13 residues.

The chain couples TRBV5-1 to TRBJ2-7; TCRdb lists TRBD1, though no DNA is available to test this call. The germline V gene has CDR1 SGHRS and CDR2 YFSETQ. The length of the CDR3 is 13 residues. CDR3: CASSSGTGIEQYF.

The J gene is TRBJ2-2, the V gene TRBV29-1; TCRdb proposes TRBD1, but this gene call is untestable without DNA. This CDR3 is 15 amino acids long. The germline gives CDR1 SQVTM, CDR2 ANQGSEA. CDR3 sequence: CSVTDAWGGTGELFF.

This sequence joins TRBV7-9 and TRBJ2-1; TCRdb names TRBD1, which stays unverified in the absence of DNA. Germline CDR1 SEHNR, CDR2 FQNEAQ (reference sequence). This CDR3 is 15 amino acids long. The CDR3 is CASSPRDGSYNEQFF.